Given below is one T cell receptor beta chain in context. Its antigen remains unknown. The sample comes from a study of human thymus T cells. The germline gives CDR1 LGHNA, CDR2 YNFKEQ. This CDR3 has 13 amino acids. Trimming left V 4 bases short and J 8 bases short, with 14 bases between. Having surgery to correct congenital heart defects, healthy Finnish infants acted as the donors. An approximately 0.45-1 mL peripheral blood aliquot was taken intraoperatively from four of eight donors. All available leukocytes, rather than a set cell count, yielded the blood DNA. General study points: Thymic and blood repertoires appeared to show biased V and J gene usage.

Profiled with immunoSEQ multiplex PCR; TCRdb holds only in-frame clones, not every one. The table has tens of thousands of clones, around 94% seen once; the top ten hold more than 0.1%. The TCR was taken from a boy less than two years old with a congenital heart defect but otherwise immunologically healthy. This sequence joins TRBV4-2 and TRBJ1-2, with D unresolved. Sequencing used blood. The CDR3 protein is CASSLRTPRGYTF. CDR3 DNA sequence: TGTGCCAGCAGCCTAAGGACTCCACGGGGCTACACCTTC.